These T cell receptor beta chains were read from a single sample in a study of regulatory T cells in long-lasting Graves disease. TCRdb re-called the multiplex PCR reads through MiXCR, storing one row per CDR3 protein. Here the sample spans fewer than 450,000 distinct CDR3 sequences, less than 25% being singletons. The specimen was peripheral blood mononuclear cells (PBMCs), collected when the disease was refractory, from a patient treated with antithyroid drugs. Receptor source: a female donor with Graves disease. Each CDR3 is given with its conserved first and last residue. For some rows the clone size is stated as once, few or many, or as a class when expanded; others skip it.

v_call: TRBV6-2/TRBV6-3; j_call: TRBJ2-6; clone_size: once; cdr3_aa: CASSYYRTGDSGANVLTF
v_call: TRBV20-1; j_call: TRBJ1-6; clone_size: NA; cdr3_aa: CSASAGQNSYNSPLHF
v_call: TRBV7-2; j_call: TRBJ2-7; clone_size: many; cdr3_aa: CASSRDRGVDEQYF
v_call: TRBV12-3/TRBV12-4; j_call: TRBJ2-6; clone_size: NA; cdr3_aa: CASSFQQGATSNVLTF
v_call: TRBV30; j_call: TRBJ1-1; clone_size: NA; cdr3_aa: CAWSVYGNTVAFF
v_call: TRBV15; j_call: TRBJ1-2; clone_size: few; cdr3_aa: CATSRDPWSDKLYGYTF
v_call: TRBV7-8; j_call: TRBJ2-7; clone_size: few; cdr3_aa: CASRLALHGGNEQYF
v_call: TRBV7-9; j_call: TRBJ2-6; clone_size: once; cdr3_aa: CASSQYAGSTLSGANVLTF
v_call: TRBV3-1; j_call: TRBJ1-3; clone_size: once; cdr3_aa: CASSQAFSGNTIYF
v_call: TRBV7-2; j_call: TRBJ2-7; clone_size: many; cdr3_aa: CASSSGQHPEQYF
v_call: TRBV6-1; j_call: TRBJ1-5; clone_size: NA; cdr3_aa: CASRSHGDQPQHF
v_call: TRBV27; j_call: TRBJ2-7; clone_size: NA; cdr3_aa: CASSLRTSGNVYEQYF
v_call: TRBV9; j_call: TRBJ2-6; clone_size: NA; cdr3_aa: CASSVDDRANVLTF
v_call: TRBV12-3/TRBV12-4; j_call: TRBJ1-3; clone_size: few; cdr3_aa: CASSLRGADGNTIYF
v_call: TRBV12-5; j_call: TRBJ1-1; clone_size: NA; cdr3_aa: CASGLDPGPNTEAFF
v_call: TRBV9; j_call: TRBJ1-2; clone_size: few; cdr3_aa: CASSDLFTKGANYGYTF
v_call: TRBV29-1; j_call: TRBJ1-1; clone_size: few; cdr3_aa: CSVRQGHTEAFF
v_call: TRBV12-3/TRBV12-4; j_call: TRBJ1-3; clone_size: few; cdr3_aa: CASSSEVSGNTIYF
v_call: TRBV18; j_call: TRBJ1-1; clone_size: NA; cdr3_aa: CASSLYRQGANTEAFF
v_call: TRBV4-2; j_call: TRBJ2-7; clone_size: NA; cdr3_aa: CASSQDQWVLDEQYF
v_call: TRBV30; j_call: TRBJ2-7; clone_size: NA; cdr3_aa: CAFGQGNYEQYF
v_call: TRBV7-2; j_call: TRBJ2-5; clone_size: many; cdr3_aa: CASSLGPGETQYF
v_call: TRBV30; j_call: TRBJ2-6; clone_size: NA; cdr3_aa: CAWSAYSGTGHSGANVLTF
v_call: TRBV30; j_call: TRBJ2-7; clone_size: few; cdr3_aa: CAWNNPPTGPEQYF
v_call: TRBV28; j_call: TRBJ2-7; clone_size: medium-sized; cdr3_aa: CASSKGRNSYEQYF
v_call: TRBV19; j_call: TRBJ1-3; clone_size: NA; cdr3_aa: CASSASGTISGNTIYF
v_call: TRBV2; j_call: TRBJ2-3; clone_size: NA; cdr3_aa: CASSYRTSGTNTQYF
v_call: TRBV6-1; j_call: TRBJ1-5; clone_size: many; cdr3_aa: CATKRGNQPQHF